This note documents a single T cell receptor beta chain sequence. The sample originates from a study of cytomegalovirus exposure and HLA in healthy donors. Germline V CDR1 and CDR2: MDHEN, SYDVKM. There are 12 residues in the CDR3. After removal of 5 bases from V and 15 bases from J, the junction contained 10 bases not matched to a gene. The PCR made use of 60 Vbeta and 13 Jbeta primers. Profiling relied on immunoSEQ multiplex PCR, and the TCRdb table lists in-frame clones only, not all of them. Recorded for this sample: around 150,000 clones. This clonotype was obtained from a man aged 25 to 40 in good health and CMV-seronegative. The genes are TRBV28 and TRBJ2-1; 7 nucleotides agree with TRBD1. The sample taken for sequencing was PBMCs. CDR3 sequence: CASSGDDRVGFF. In DNA form, the CDR3 reads TGTGCCAGCAGTGGGGACGACAGGGTCGGGTTCTTC. The entire variable domain, with the rest obtained from reference TRBV28 and TRBJ2-1, is as follows: DVKVTQSSRYLVKRTGEKVFLECVQDMDHENMFWYRQDPGLGLRLIYFSYDVKMKEKGDIPEGYSVSREKKERFSLILESASTNQTSMYLCASSGDDRVGFFGPGTRLTVL.